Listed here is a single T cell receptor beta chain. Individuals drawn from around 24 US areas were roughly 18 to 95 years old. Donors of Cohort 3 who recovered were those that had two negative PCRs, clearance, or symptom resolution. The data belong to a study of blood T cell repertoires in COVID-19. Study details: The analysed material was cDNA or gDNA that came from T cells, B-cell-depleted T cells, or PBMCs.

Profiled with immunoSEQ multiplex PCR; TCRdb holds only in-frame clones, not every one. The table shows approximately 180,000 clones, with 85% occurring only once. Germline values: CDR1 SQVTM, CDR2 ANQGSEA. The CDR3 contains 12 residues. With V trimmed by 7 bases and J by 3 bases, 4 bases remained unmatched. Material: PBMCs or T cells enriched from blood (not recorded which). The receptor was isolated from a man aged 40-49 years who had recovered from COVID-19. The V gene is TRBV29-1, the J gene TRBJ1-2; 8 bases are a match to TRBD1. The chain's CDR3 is CSEDRAYYGYTF. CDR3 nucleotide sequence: TGCAGCGAGGACAGGGCGTACTATGGCTACACCTTC.